This T cell receptor (beta chain) was documented in a study of CD8 T cells in Susac syndrome. The CDR3 runs to 13 residues. Trimming cost V 1 base and J 0 bases, with 6 bases left between them. Germline V gene lookup returns CDR1 DFQATT and CDR2 SNEGSKA (reference sequence). Relapsing-remitting disease, either stable or active, was present in the multiple sclerosis controls, who were treatment-naive patients. While CD8+ and CD4+ T cells were isolated negatively, TEMRA cells were enriched by FACS. Details on this clonotype: Its antigen is still unknown.

Study-wide results and limits: As the study acknowledged, the number of individuals who were part of its TCR sequencing and HLA analysis was relatively small.

With random hexamers, roughly 0.45 to 1 ug RNA was reverse transcribed. Each CDR3 protein is one row after TCRdb ran MiXCR on the immunoSEQ multiplex PCR reads. The data contain about 200,000 distinct CDR3 sequences, roughly 96% of them singletons. This receptor was taken from a human donor with multiple sclerosis. Sequenced input: CD4+ T cells from PBMCs. This chain joins TRBV20-1 and TRBJ1-1; unclear D gene. Written as DNA, the CDR3 is TGCAGTGCTAGAGCCAGCCTGAACACTGAAGCTTTCTTT. Amino acids: CSARASLNTEAFF.